The clone carrying this TCR beta chain was detected a few times. As yet, its antigen is unknown. This entry belongs to a study of cytomegalovirus exposure and HLA in healthy donors. For the study at large: Drawn from HLA-typed donors, 65 million to 100 million unique TCRs were held in an early data release. Study findings and constraints: The study put 150 to 200 TCR beta chains on its list as cytomegalovirus-associated.

CDR3 length equals 16 residues. Germline V lookup: CDR1 MNHNS, CDR2 SASEGT. V was cut by 1 base and J by 1 base, with 14 bases left in between. PCR primers comprised 60 Vbeta and 13 Jbeta primers. The data were produced by immunoSEQ multiplex PCR, yet TCRdb's version contains in-frame clones alone and is incomplete. This sample has around 200,000 clones, with less than 85% found just once. This chain uses TRBV6-1 with TRBJ2-7; perhaps TRBD1 as D (5 bases). Sequenced: PBMCs. The TCR comes from a boy aged 5-17 years in good health and CMV-seronegative. CDR3 residues: CASSEVGRVRSYEQYF. The CDR3 bases are TGTGCCAGCAGTGAAGTCGGCAGGGTAAGATCCTACGAGCAGTACTTC.